The next 32 T cell receptor beta chains were all read from a single sample in a study of OX40 agonist ivuxolimab in advanced cancers. The table came from immunoSEQ multiplex PCR; TCRdb's copy has only in-frame clones and leaves some out. This sample carries about 70,000 clones, about 93% of them seen once, and the ten largest clones take 6.5% to 8.5%. The specimen comprised CD4+ or CD8+ T cells sorted from blood, sampled in a trial of the OX40 agonist ivuxolimab. The source of these receptors is an adult with an advanced solid tumor such as melanoma, head and neck, liver or kidney cancer.

The V call is TRBV11-2, the J call TRBJ1-1; TRBD1 might be the D (5 bases). The CDR3 runs 18 residues. The ends were cut back, 10 bases at V and 0 bases at J, with 27 bases in the middle. The germline V gene encodes CDR1 SGHAT and CDR2 FQNNGV. The CDR3 protein is CATTLKGYLTEMNTEAFF. CDR3 nucleotide sequence: TGTGCCACCACACTTAAGGGGTACCTGACAGAGATGAACACTGAAGCTTTCTTT.

The V and J genes are TRBV27 and TRBJ2-1; 10 positions match TRBD2. There are 16 residues in the CDR3. Germline CDR1 MNHEY, CDR2 SMNVEV (reference sequence). The ends lost 4 bases at V and 5 bases at J; junction bases unmatched: 8. The CDR3 nucleotides read TGTGCCAGCAGTTCCTACAGCGGGGGGGCTAACAATGAGCAGTTCTTC. This sequence encodes CASSSYSGGANNEQFF.

The table lists this clone with a count of one. V is TRBV7-6 and J is TRBJ2-7; 8 nucleotides agree with TRBD2. The V and J ends lost 5 bases and 5 bases, in that order; junction bases with no gene match: 8. The CDR3 has 14 amino acids. Per germline, CDR1 SGHVS and CDR2 FNYEAQ. The CDR3 here is CASSPGRGGHEQYF. The DNA for the CDR3 is TGTGCCAGCAGCCCGGGCCGGGGGGGCCACGAGCAGTACTTC.

The chain recombines TRBV5-1 with TRBJ2-7; weak D call: TRBD2 (5 bases). This CDR3 comprises 13 residues. Trimming removed 0 bases at V and 4 bases at J, with 8 bases between. CDR1 and CDR2 (germline): SGHRS, YFSETQ. The CDR3: CASSLGGQYEQYF. The CDR3 DNA reads TGCGCCAGCAGCTTGGGAGGGCAGTACGAGCAGTACTTC.

This clone occurred once. The CDR3: CASSVAGTGDTEAFF. CDR3 sequence (DNA): TGTGCCAGCAGCGTGGCCGGGACAGGGGACACTGAAGCTTTCTTT. The V gene is TRBV11-2, the J gene TRBJ1-1; 10 positions match TRBD1. The germline CDR1 and CDR2 sequences are SGHAT and FQNNGV. The CDR3 sequence is 15 residues long. With V trimmed by 5 bases and J by 3 bases, 6 bases remained unmatched. Based on the CDR3 plus reference TRBV11-2 and TRBJ1-1, the full variable domain is EAGVAQSPRYKIIEKRQSVAFWCNPISGHATLYWYQQILGQGPKLLIQFQNNGVVDDSQLPKDRFSAERLKGVDSTLKIQPAKLEDSAVYLCASSVAGTGDTEAFFGQGTRLTVV.

This chain connects TRBV27 to TRBJ1-6; the D gene is possibly TRBD1 (6 bases). CDR3 length: 16 amino acids. Germline V gene sequence: CDR1 MNHEY, CDR2 SMNVEV (reference sequence). V was trimmed by 5 bases and J by 0 bases, leaving 11 bases between them. The CDR3 DNA is TGTGCCAGCAGTCTAGGGGGGAGCTCCTATAATTCACCCCTCCACTTT. This codes for CASSLGGSSYNSPLHF.

This sequence joins TRBV27 and TRBJ2-2; 11 positions match TRBD2. The V and J ends lost 7 bases and 6 bases, in that order; junction bases with no gene match: 7. CDR1 and CDR2 (germline): MNHEY, SMNVEV (reference sequence). The CDR3 spans 15 residues. The CDR3 reads CASNLSGGAAGELFF. In DNA form, the CDR3 reads TGTGCCAGCAACCTTAGCGGGGGGGCGGCCGGGGAGCTGTTTTTT.

This clone was observed a few times. The rearrangement links TRBV11-2 to TRBJ2-1; 8 bases match TRBD2. The J segment lost 7 bases and the V segment lost 6 bases, leaving 11 bases of the junction unmatched. CDR1 is SGHAT, CDR2 FQNNGV, per germline. The CDR3 is 15 amino acids. In DNA, the CDR3 is TGTGCCAGCAGTTACGGAGGCGGGGGGCTTAATGAGCAGTTCTTC. Amino acids: CASSYGGGGLNEQFF.

The chain is built from TRBV27 and TRBJ1-5; a possible D gene is TRBD1 (6 bases). This CDR3 region has 15 residues. The ends were cut back, 5 bases at V and 5 bases at J, with 16 bases in the middle. Germline lookup yields CDR1 MNHEY and CDR2 SMNVEV (reference sequence). This CDR3 reads CASSTTGRGDQPQHF. The CDR3 DNA is TGTGCCAGCAGTACTACAGGGAGAGGGGATCAGCCCCAGCATTTT.

Of note for this clone: Other DNA sequences within the sample encode an identical CDR3. The chain is built from TRBV4-1 and TRBJ2-7; possibly TRBD1 for D (7 bases). The CDR3 runs 16 residues. CDR1 and CDR2 (germline): MGHRA, YSYEKL. Trimming took 0 bases from V and 1 from J, leaving 13 bases between them. CDR3 sequence (DNA): TGCGCCAGCAGCCAAGATTCGGCAGGGGGGTCCTACGAGCAGTACTTC. Encoded protein: CASSQDSAGGSYEQYF.

In this sample, this clone turned up once. In nucleotides, the CDR3 is TGTGCCAGCTCCCTGGGCGGGGGGGAACCTTTTAACTATGGCTACACCTTC. Its translation is CASSLGGGEPFNYGYTF. The V call is TRBV18, the J call TRBJ1-2; the D gene is possibly TRBD1 (5 bases). The CDR3 extends over 17 amino acids. The germline V and J ends were trimmed by 6 bases and 1 base, with 21 bases remaining between them. CDR1 KGHSH and CDR2 LQKENI come from the germline V gene. Using reference TRBV18 and TRBJ1-2 for the parts outside the CDR3, the full variable domain is NAGVMQNPRHLVRRRGQEARLRCSPMKGHSHVYWYRQLPEEGLKFMVYLQKENIIDESGMPKERFSAEFPKEGPSILRIQQVVRGDSAAYFCASSLGGGEPFNYGYTFGSGTRLTVV.

The chain employs TRBV11-2 and TRBJ2-5; D uncertain. CDR1 is SGHAT, CDR2 FQNNGV, per germline. The CDR3 covers 14 residues. The ends were cut back, 2 bases at V and 5 bases at J, with 12 bases in the middle. The chain's CDR3 is CASSLHDIRETQYF. CDR3 bases: TGTGCCAGCAGCTTACACGACATAAGGGAGACCCAGTACTTC. The full variable domain, in which reference TRBV11-2 and TRBJ2-5 provide the parts outside the CDR3, is EAGVAQSPRYKIIEKRQSVAFWCNPISGHATLYWYQQILGQGPKLLIQFQNNGVVDDSQLPKDRFSAERLKGVDSTLKIQPAKLEDSAVYLCASSLHDIRETQYFGPGTRLLVL.

The V gene is TRBV7-3, the J gene TRBJ2-5; either TRBD1 or TRBD2 may supply D (5 bases each). The CDR3 runs to 16 residues. CDR1 SGHTA and CDR2 FQGTGA come from the germline V gene. Trimming took 4 bases from V and 2 from J, leaving 17 bases between them. In DNA, the CDR3 is TGTGCCAGCAGCTGGACGGGACCCTCTAAACAAGAGACCCAGTACTTC. Its translation: CASSWTGPSKQETQYF. The variable domain in full, with the rest retrieved from reference TRBV7-3 and TRBJ2-5, is GAGVSQTPSNKVTEKGKYVELRCDPISGHTALYWYRQSLGQGPEFLIYFQGTGAADDSGLPNDRFFAVRPEGSVSTLKIQRTERGDSAVYLCASSWTGPSKQETQYFGPGTRLLVL.

The chain joins TRBV2 to TRBJ2-3, with D unclear. This CDR3 is built from 13 residues. Germline V gene sequence: CDR1 SNHLY, CDR2 FYNNEI. Deletions cut 8 bases from V and 4 bases from J, with 13 bases between. The CDR3, as DNA: TGTGCCAGCTATGGGGTAGGGTCAGATACGCAGTATTTT. Translated, it gives CASYGVGSDTQYF.

The chain carries TRBV29-1 and TRBJ1-1, with D unclear. Germline CDR1 and CDR2: SQVTM and ANQGSEA. The ends were cut back, 3 bases at V and 4 bases at J, with 9 bases in the middle. The CDR3 runs 12 residues. CDR3 nucleotide sequence: TGCAGCGTTGATATGGGTGGCACTGAAGCTTTCTTT. It encodes CSVDMGGTEAFF.

V usage is TRBV6-1 and J usage is TRBJ1-5; D call uncertain. The assigned J gene may be wrong: the sequence end matches TRBJ2-3 better. CDR3 length: 15 amino acids. CDR1 MNHNS and CDR2 SASEGT come from the germline V gene. CDR3 sequence reads: CASRPTHDPPQPQYF. The CDR3 DNA sequence: TGTGCCAGCAGGCCCACCCACGACCCCCCTCAGCCCCAGTATTTT.

This clone was detected only once. This sequence joins TRBV4-1 and TRBJ1-1; D not certain. From germline, CDR1 is MGHRA and CDR2 YSYEKL. The CDR3 has 14 residues. Trimming removed 4 bases from V and 0 bases from J, with 9 bases in between. In nucleotides, the CDR3 is TGCGCCAGCAGCCTTAGCAAGATGAACACTGAAGCTTTCTTT. It is translated as CASSLSKMNTEAFF.

The CDR3 coding sequence is TGTGCCAGCAGCGGAAAGACAGGGGGCTCTGGAAACACCATATATTTT. It translates to CASSGKTGGSGNTIYF. J is TRBJ1-3 and V is TRBV9; TRBD1 matches 9 bases. Trimming at V came to 3 bases and at J to 0 bases, leaving 4 bases not matched to a gene. Germline-derived CDR1 and CDR2 are SGDLS and YYNGEE. The CDR3 covers 16 residues.

This chain connects TRBV5-1 to TRBJ2-3; 10 bases agree with TRBD2. J lost 4 bases, V lost 2 bases, and 4 bases had no gene match. This CDR3 has 15 amino acids. Germline CDR1 is SGHRS and CDR2 is YFSETQ. The CDR3 region has the DNA TGCGCCAGCAGCTTAATAAGCGGGGGGGCAGATACGCAGTATTTT. It specifies CASSLISGGADTQYF.

The table lists this clone with a count of one. J is TRBJ2-7 and V is TRBV29-1; 7 bases line up with TRBD2. V shed 4 bases and J 0 bases; nucleotides not matched to a gene: 3. The CDR3 has 13 amino acids. Germline V gene data show CDR1 as SQVTM and CDR2 as ANQGSEA. CDR3 region: CSVVGGSSYEQYF. As DNA, the CDR3 is TGCAGCGTTGTCGGGGGGAGCTCCTACGAGCAGTACTTC.

The chain employs TRBV19 and TRBJ2-7; 9 positions agree with TRBD1. The germline V gene encodes CDR1 LNHDA and CDR2 SQIVND (reference sequence). Trimming took 6 bases from V and 2 from J; bases not matched to a gene: 2. CDR3 size: 13 residues. The CDR3 DNA sequence: TGTGCCAGTAGGCGACAGGGGGCCTACGAGCAGTACTTC. Translating it yields CASRRQGAYEQYF. Combining the CDR3 with reference TRBV19 and TRBJ2-7 gives the whole variable domain DGGITQSPKYLFRKEGQNVTLSCEQNLNHDAMYWYRQDPGQGLRLIYYSQIVNDFQKGDIAEGYSVSREKKESFPLTVTSAQKNPTAFYLCASRRQGAYEQYFGPGTRLTVT.

The J gene is TRBJ2-4, the V gene TRBV13; 15 bases fit TRBD2. This CDR3 is 20 amino acids long. Per germline, CDR1 PRHDT and CDR2 FYEKMQ (reference sequence). V was clipped by 2 bases and J by 1 base; unmatched bases: 9. The CDR3 reads CASSLPRTSGGAGAKNIQYF. DNA for the CDR3: TGTGCCAGCAGCTTACCCCGGACTAGCGGGGGGGCCGGGGCCAAAAACATTCAGTACTTC.

CDR3 protein: CASTTQAHRGYTF. Here the CDR3 DNA reads TGTGCCAGCACCACCCAGGCCCATCGGGGCTACACCTTC. V and J are TRBV11-2 and TRBJ1-2; D is undetermined. Germline V lookup: CDR1 SGHAT, CDR2 FQNNGV. This CDR3 has 13 residues. Trimming took 7 bases from V and 8 from J, leaving 17 bases between them.

This clone was detected a few times. The chain recombines TRBV10-3 with TRBJ1-1, with a weak D call TRBD1 (5 bases). Germline loops: CDR1 ENHRY, CDR2 SYGVKD. The CDR3 length is 13 residues. With 3 bases removed from V and 7 bases from J, the gap between germline ends came to 12 bases. The CDR3 DNA follows: TGTGCCATCAGTGACAGGGTCGGTGGTGAAGCTTTCTTT. Translating it yields CAISDRVGGEAFF.

This chain joins TRBV5-6 and TRBJ2-5; no reliable D call. Trimming stripped 1 base from V and 7 bases from J, with 14 bases between. The CDR3 is 14 amino acids. Germline values: CDR1 SGHDT, CDR2 YYEEEE. The CDR3 protein is CASSLSSQSGTQYF. In DNA, the CDR3 is TGTGCCAGCAGCTTGTCGAGCCAGTCGGGGACCCAGTACTTC.

The chain's CDR3 is CASSRDSDVRTDTQYF. In nucleotides, the CDR3 is TGTGCCAGCAGTCGCGACTCAGACGTTCGAACAGATACGCAGTATTTT. The chain carries TRBV27 and TRBJ2-3; unclear D gene. CDR1 is MNHEY and CDR2 is SMNVEV in the germline V gene (reference sequence). Trimming shortened V by 5 bases and J by 3 bases, and 18 bases separated the two germline ends. CDR3 length: 16 residues.

V is TRBV2 and J is TRBJ2-5; D remains unclear. The CDR3 totals 17 residues. V lost 10 bases to trimming and J lost 2 bases, with 26 bases between them. Per germline, CDR1 SNHLY and CDR2 FYNNEI. CDR3 coding DNA: TGTGCCAATACAACGGGTTGTGGGGAATTCCTACAAGAGACCCAGTACTTC. Encoded protein: CANTTGCGEFLQETQYF.

The V gene is TRBV7-9, the J gene TRBJ1-1; D might be TRBD1 (5 bases). Germline V gene lookup returns CDR1 SEHNR and CDR2 FQNEAQ (reference sequence). This CDR3 is built from 14 residues. Between the trimmed V and J ends, which lost 5 bases and 6 bases, there was a span of 16 bases. CDR3 DNA: TGTGCCAGCAGCCCACTGTCCCAGGGCGCTGAAGCTTTCTTT. Translation: CASSPLSQGAEAFF.

The chain couples TRBV7-6 to TRBJ1-2, with D hard to call. V lost 5 bases and J lost 0, with 13 bases in between. CDR3 length: 15 residues. The germline V gene encodes CDR1 SGHVS and CDR2 FNYEAQ. The chain's CDR3 is CASSLSGGANYGYTF. CDR3 bases: TGTGCCAGCAGCCTATCCGGTGGGGCTAACTATGGCTACACCTTC.

This chain connects TRBV6-5 to TRBJ2-1; the D gene is possibly TRBD2 (6 bases). This CDR3 comprises 14 residues. CDR1 MNHEY and CDR2 SVGAGI come from the germline V gene. Between the trimmed V and J ends, which lost 8 bases and 9 bases, there was a span of 20 bases. The CDR3 coding sequence is TGTGCCAGCGGTAGACTAGGACGATTGACTGAGCAGTTCTTC. Its translation: CASGRLGRLTEQFF.

The J gene is TRBJ1-2, the V gene TRBV13; D remains unclear. Germline V lookup: CDR1 PRHDT, CDR2 FYEKMQ (reference sequence). This CDR3 comprises 15 residues. V lost 7 bases to trimming and J lost 3 bases, with 18 bases between them. In DNA, the CDR3 is TGTGCCAGCACGCAATTCCTGGGAGTGGACTATGGCTACACCTTC. As protein: CASTQFLGVDYGYTF.

This chain connects TRBV27 to TRBJ2-2, with a possible D match to TRBD2 (7 bases). Germline-derived CDR1 and CDR2 are MNHEY and SMNVEV (reference sequence). The CDR3 runs to 15 residues. Between the trimmed V and J ends, which lost 8 bases and 3 bases, there was a span of 16 bases. DNA for the CDR3: TGTGCCAGCTACGGCGGGGGCCAGTACACCGGGGAGCTGTTTTTT. As protein: CASYGGGQYTGELFF.